This TCR beta chain was sequenced for a study of radiation and T cells in renal cell carcinoma. Findings and limits, study-wide: Dominant CDR3 motifs occupied more repertoire in irradiated than control tumors.

TCRdb's copy holds only in-frame clones and misses some; the assay was immunoSEQ multiplex PCR. The sample carries some 14,000 clones, 55% to 60% recorded once. CDR1 and CDR2 from the germline V gene are MNHNY and SVGAGI (reference sequence). The V end was cut by 3 bases, the J end by 7 bases, with 12 bases between. The CDR3 runs to 13 residues. This clone was counted a few times. Its target is not known. This sample's treatment: treatment-naive control, cytoreductive nephrectomy. This receptor was identified in a man aged 50 or older with renal cell carcinoma. Sample: tumor tissue, taken from a patient whose treatment was nephrectomy without radiotherapy. The V call is TRBV6-6, the J call TRBJ2-5, with D perhaps matching TRBD2 (5 bases). The CDR3 is CASSYSRGGTQYF. The CDR3 DNA is TGTGCCAGCAGTTATTCCCGGGGTGGGACCCAGTACTTC.